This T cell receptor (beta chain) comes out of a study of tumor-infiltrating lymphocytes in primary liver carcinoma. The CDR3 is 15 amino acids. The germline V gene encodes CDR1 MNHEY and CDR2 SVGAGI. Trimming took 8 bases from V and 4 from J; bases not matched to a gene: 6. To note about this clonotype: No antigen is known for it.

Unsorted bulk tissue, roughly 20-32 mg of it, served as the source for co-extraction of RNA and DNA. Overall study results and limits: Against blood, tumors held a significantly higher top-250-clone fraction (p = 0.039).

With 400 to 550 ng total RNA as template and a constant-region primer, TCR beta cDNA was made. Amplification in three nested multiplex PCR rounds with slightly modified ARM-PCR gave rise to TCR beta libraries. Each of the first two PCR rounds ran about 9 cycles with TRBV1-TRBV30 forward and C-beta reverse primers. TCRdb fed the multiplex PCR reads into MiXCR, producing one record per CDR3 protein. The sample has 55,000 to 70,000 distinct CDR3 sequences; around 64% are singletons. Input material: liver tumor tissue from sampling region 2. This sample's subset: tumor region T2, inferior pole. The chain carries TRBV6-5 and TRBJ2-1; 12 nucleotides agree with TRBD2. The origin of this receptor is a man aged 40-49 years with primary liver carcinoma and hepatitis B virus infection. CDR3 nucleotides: TGTGCCAGCTGTCAACTAGCGGGAGGTTACAATGAGCAGTTCTTC. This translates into CASCQLAGGYNEQFF.